Given below is one TCR beta chain in context. Profiling relied on immunoSEQ multiplex PCR, and the TCRdb table lists in-frame clones only, not all of them. The sample has hundreds of thousands of clones; nearly 90% are singletons. The data belong to a study of blood T cell repertoires in COVID-19. The V segment lost 2 bases and the J segment 5 bases; nucleotides outside the gene matches: 4. Germline V lookup: CDR1 LGHNA, CDR2 YSLEER. The CDR3 sequence is 14 residues long. The sequence was obtained from a woman between 18 and 29 years old who had recovered from COVID-19. The V and J genes are TRBV4-3 and TRBJ1-1, with 8 bases lining up with TRBD1. The material sequenced was peripheral blood. CDR3 in DNA: TGCGCCAGCAGCCAAACAACAGGGGGAACTGAAGCTTTCTTT. Translated, it gives CASSQTTGGTEAFF.